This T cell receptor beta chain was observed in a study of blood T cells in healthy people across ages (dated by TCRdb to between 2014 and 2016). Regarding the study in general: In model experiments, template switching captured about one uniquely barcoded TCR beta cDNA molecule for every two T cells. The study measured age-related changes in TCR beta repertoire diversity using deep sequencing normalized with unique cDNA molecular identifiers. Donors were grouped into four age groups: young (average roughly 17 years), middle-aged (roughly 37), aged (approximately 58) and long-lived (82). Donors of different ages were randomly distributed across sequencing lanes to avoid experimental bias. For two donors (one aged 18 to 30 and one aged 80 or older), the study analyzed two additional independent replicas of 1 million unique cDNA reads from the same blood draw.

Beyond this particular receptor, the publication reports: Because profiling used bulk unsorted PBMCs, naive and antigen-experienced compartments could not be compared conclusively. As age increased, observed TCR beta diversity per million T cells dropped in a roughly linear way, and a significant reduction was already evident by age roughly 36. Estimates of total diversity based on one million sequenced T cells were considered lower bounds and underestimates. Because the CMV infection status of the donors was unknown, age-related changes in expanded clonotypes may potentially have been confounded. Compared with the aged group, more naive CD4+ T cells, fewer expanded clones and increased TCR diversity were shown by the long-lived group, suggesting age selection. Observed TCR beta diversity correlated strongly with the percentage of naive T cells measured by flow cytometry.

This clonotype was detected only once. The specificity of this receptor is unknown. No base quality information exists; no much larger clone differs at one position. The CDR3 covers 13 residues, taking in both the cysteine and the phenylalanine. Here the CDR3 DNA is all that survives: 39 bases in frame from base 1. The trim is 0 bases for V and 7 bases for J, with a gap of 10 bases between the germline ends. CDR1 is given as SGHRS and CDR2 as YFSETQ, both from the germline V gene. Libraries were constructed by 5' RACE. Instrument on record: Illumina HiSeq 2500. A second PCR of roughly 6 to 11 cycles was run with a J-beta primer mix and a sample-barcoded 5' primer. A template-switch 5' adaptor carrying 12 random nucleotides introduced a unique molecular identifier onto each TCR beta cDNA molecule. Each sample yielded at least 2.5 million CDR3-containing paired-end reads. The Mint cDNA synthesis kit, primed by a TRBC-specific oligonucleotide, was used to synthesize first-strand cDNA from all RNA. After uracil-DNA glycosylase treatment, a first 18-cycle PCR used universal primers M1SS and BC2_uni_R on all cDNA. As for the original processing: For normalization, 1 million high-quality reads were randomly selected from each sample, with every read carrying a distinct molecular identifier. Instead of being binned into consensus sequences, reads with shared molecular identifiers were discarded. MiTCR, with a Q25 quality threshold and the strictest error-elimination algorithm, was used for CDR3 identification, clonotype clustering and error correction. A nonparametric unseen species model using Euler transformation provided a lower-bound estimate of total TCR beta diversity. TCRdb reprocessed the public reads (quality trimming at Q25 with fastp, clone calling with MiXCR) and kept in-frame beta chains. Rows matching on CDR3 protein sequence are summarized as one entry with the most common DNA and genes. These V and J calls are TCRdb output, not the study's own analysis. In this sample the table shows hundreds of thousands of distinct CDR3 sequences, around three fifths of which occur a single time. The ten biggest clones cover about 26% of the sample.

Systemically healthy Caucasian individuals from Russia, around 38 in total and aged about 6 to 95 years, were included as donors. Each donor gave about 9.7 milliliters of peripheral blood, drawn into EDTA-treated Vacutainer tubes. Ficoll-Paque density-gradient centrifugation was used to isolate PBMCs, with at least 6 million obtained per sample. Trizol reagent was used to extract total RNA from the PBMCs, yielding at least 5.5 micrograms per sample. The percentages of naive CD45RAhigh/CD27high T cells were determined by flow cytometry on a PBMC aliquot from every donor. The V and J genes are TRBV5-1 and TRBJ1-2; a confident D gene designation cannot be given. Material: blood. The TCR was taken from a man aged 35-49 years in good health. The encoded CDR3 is CASSLDGGLGYTF. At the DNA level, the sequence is TGCGCCAGCAGCTTGGATGGAGGGCTTGGCTACACCTTC.